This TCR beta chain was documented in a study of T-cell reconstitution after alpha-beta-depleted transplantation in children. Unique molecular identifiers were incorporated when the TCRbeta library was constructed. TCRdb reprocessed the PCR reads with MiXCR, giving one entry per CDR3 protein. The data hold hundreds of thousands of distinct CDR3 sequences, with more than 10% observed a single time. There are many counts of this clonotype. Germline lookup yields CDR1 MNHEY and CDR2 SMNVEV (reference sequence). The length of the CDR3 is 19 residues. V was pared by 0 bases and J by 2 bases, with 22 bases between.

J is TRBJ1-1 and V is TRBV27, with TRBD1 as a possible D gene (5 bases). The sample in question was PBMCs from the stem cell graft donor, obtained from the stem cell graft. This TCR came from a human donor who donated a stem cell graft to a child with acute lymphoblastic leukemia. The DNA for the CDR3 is TGTGCCAGCAGTTTATCCAGTAAGGGGAGCGCGGTCAGAAACACTGAAGCTTTCTTT. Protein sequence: CASSLSSKGSAVRNTEAFF.